This TCR beta chain was sequenced in a study of shared clonotypes between healthy human individuals. Study-wide background: For every donor, three CD4 naive, three CD4 memory, two CD8 naive and one CD8 memory plates were used. Study results and limitations: What rarefaction showed was incomplete sorted-subset sequencing despite large depth.

CDR1 is LNHDA and CDR2 is SQIVND in the germline V gene (reference sequence). V dropped 5 bases and J dropped 2; count of bases not matched to a gene: 9. This CDR3 comprises 18 residues. TCRdb's copy holds only in-frame clones and misses some; the assay was immunoSEQ multiplex PCR. The sample yields about 1.5 million clones, around 98% seen once. Turning to this clone: Its cognate antigen is unknown.

This sequence was found in a man aged 30 to 39 in good health. The sample was naive CD4+ T cells sorted from blood. Subset in this sample: CD45RA+ positively selected. The chain recombines TRBV19 with TRBJ2-6; 10 nucleotides match TRBD2. The CDR3 nucleotides read TGTGCCAGTAGTTCCCCTAGCGGGAGATCCCCTGGGGCCAACGTCCTGACTTTC. It is translated as CASSSPSGRSPGANVLTF.